This TCR beta chain was sequenced in a study of T cells in Graves' hyperthyroidism and ophthalmopathy. Study-wide context: Before treatment of any kind, peripheral blood was taken at initial diagnosis.

TCR beta CDR3 regions were amplified from RNA transcripts. Researchers ran a first-round RT-PCR on the TCR CDR3 using the HTBI primer set. From the multiplex PCR reads, TCRdb called clonotypes with MiXCR, one entry per CDR3 protein. Seen here are around 600,000 distinct CDR3 sequences, 13% to 15% observed once, and the top ten hold roughly 7.1%. For this clonotype: Its antigen is not known.

Study-wide results and caveats: Peripheral blood also featured most of the thyroid clonotypes expanded above 0.001.

The CDR3 runs 13 residues. The V end was cut by 6 bases, the J end by 4 bases, with 16 bases between. The germline V gene encodes CDR1 DFQATT and CDR2 SNEGSKA (reference sequence). Diagnosing involved the use of clinical symptoms, serum thyroxine and TRAb, thyroid ultrasound and orbital computed tomography. The TCR originated in a woman under 30 with Graves' ophthalmopathy. The sequencing input was blood. J is TRBJ2-7 and V is TRBV20-1, with D hard to call. The DNA for the CDR3 is TGCAGTGCCAAAAATGATCAGATTTACGAGCAGTACTTC. Encoded protein: CSAKNDQIYEQYF.